This TCR beta chain was retrieved from a study of blood T cell repertoires in COVID-19. Overall study: The study drew acute and convalescent COVID-19 samples from the United States, Italy and Spain. PBMCs, B-cell-depleted T cells, or T cells provided the cDNA or gDNA that made up the material.

Germline assignment: CDR1 SGHRS and CDR2 YFSETQ. The germline V and J ends were trimmed by 0 bases and 0 bases, with 9 bases remaining between them. CDR3 size: 16 residues. This clone came up a few times. Original analysis: Using reference gene primer amplification, nucleated cell counts were estimated. The data were produced by immunoSEQ multiplex PCR, yet TCRdb's version contains in-frame clones alone and is incomplete. The DNA gave D and trimming, while V, J and clone size come from that table. The table shows about 27,000 clones, with 60% to 70% occurring only once. V is TRBV5-1 and J is TRBJ2-2, with D possibly matching TRBD2 (6 bases). The source material was peripheral blood. This TCR was recovered from a man between 60 and 75 years old with active or convalescent COVID-19. The CDR3 reads CASSLAGGANTGELFF. The CDR3 DNA is TGCGCCAGCAGCTTGGCCGGCGGGGCGAACACCGGGGAGCTGTTTTTT.